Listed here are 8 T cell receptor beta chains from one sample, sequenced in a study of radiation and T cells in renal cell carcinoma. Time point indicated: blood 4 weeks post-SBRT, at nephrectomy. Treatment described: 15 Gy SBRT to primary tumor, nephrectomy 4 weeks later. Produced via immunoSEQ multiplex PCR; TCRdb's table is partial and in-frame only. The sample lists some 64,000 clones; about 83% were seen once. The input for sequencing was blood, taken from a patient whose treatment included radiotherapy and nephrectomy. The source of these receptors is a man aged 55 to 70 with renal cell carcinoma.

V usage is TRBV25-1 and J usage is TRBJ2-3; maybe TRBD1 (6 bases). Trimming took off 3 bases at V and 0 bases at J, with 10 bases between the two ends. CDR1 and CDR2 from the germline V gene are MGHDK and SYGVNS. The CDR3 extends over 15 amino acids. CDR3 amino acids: CASSELQGSTDTQYF. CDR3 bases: TGTGCCAGCAGTGAGCTCCAGGGGAGCACAGATACGCAGTATTTT.

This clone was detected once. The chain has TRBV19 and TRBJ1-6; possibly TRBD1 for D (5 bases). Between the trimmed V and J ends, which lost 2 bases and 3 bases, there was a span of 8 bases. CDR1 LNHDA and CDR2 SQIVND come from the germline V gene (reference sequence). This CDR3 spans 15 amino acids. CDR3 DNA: TGTGCCAGTAGTATAAGGGGTTTCTATAATTCACCCCTCCACTTT. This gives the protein CASSIRGFYNSPLHF. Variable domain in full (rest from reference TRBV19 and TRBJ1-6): DGGITQSPKYLFRKEGQNVTLSCEQNLNHDAMYWYRQDPGQGLRLIYYSQIVNDFQKGDIAEGYSVSREKKESFPLTVTSAQKNPTAFYLCASSIRGFYNSPLHFGNGTRLTVT.

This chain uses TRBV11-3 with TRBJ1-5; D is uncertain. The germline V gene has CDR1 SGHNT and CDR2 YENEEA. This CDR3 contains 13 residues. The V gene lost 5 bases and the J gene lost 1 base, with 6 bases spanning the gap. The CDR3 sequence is CASSADSNQPQHF. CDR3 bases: TGTGCCAGCAGCGCGGACAGCAATCAGCCCCAGCATTTT. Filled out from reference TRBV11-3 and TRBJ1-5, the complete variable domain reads EAGVVQSPRYKIIEKKQPVAFWCNPISGHNTLYWYLQNLGQGPELLIRYENEEAVDDSQLPKDRFSAERLKGVDSTLKIQPAELGDSAVYLCASSADSNQPQHFGDGTRLSIL.

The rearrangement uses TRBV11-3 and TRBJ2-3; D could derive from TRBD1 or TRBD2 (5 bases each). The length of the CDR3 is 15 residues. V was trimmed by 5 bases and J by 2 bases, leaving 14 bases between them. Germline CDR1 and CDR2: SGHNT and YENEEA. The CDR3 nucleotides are TGTGCCAGCAGCCCTACAGGACTCGTCACAGATACGCAGTATTTT. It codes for CASSPTGLVTDTQYF.

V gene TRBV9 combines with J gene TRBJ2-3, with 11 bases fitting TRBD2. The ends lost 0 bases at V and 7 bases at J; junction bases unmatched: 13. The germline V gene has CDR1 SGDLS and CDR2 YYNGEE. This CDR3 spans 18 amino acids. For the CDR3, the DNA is TGTGCCAGCAGCGTAGAGGTTAGCGGGAGGGCAATCGGGAATACGCAGTATTTT. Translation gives CASSVEVSGRAIGNTQYF.

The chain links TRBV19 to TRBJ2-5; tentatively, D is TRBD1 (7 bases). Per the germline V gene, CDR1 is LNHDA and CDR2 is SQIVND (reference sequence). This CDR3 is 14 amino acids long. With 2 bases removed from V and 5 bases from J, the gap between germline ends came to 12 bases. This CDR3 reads CASSISGGGETQYF. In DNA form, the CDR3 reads TGTGCCAGTAGTATATCAGGGGGAGGTGAGACCCAGTACTTC.

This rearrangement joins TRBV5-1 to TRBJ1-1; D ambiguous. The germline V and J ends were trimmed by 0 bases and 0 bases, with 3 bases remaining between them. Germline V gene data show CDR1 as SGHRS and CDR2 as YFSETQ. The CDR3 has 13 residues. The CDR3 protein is CASSLVVNTEAFF. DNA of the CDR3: TGCGCCAGCAGCTTGGTGGTGAACACTGAAGCTTTCTTT.

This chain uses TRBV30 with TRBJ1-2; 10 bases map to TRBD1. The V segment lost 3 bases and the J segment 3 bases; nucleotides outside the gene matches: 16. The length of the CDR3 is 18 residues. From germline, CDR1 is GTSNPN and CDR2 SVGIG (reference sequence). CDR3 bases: TGTGCCTGGAGCGGCGTGGACAGGGGGAAAGGGGAATACTATGGCTACACCTTC. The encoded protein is CAWSGVDRGKGEYYGYTF. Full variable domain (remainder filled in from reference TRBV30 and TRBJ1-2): SQTIHQWPATLVQPVGSPLSLECTVEGTSNPNLYWYRQAAGRGLQLLFYSVGIGQISSEVPQNLSASRPQDRQFILSSKKLLLSDSGFYLCAWSGVDRGKGEYYGYTFGSGTRLTVV.